This is a list of T cell receptor beta chains from one sample in a study of cytomegalovirus exposure and HLA in healthy donors. Only in-frame clones appear in the TCRdb table, and some are missing; sequencing was by immunoSEQ multiplex PCR. The table shows about 140,000 clones, with 65% to 75% occurring only once. Source material: PBMCs. These receptors all stem from a man between 60 and 75 years old in good health and CMV-seronegative. Both conserved end residues are part of each CDR3. A D gene is named only where the DNA matches it firmly. Clone size is not always given. Where it is, it says once, few, many or a class for expanded clones.

>TRBD2|.|TRBJ2-7|16|TRBV27
TGTGCCAGCAGACAGACACTAGCGGGAGGGCCCTACGAGCAGTACTTC
CASRQTLAGGPYEQYF
>.|.|TRBJ2-7|15|TRBV4-3
TGCGCCAGCAGCCAAGAAGCTAGCTCCTCCTACGAGCAGTACTTC
CASSQEASSSYEQYF
>.|.|TRBJ1-4|15|TRBV27
TGTGCCAGCAGTGGTAACAGTGCAACTAATGAAAAACTGTTTTTT
CASSGNSATNEKLFF
>TRBD2|.|TRBJ2-7|17|TRBV27
TGTGCCAGCGGGACTAGCGGGAGGCTCACAGAGTTCTACGAGCAGTACTTC
CASGTSGRLTEFYEQYF
>.|.|TRBJ1-5|14|TRBV7-6
TGTGCCAGCAGCTTAGGGCAGGTCAATCAGCCCCAGCATTTT
CASSLGQVNQPQHF
>TRBD1|.|TRBJ1-1|15|TRBV7-9
TGTGCCAGCAGCTTCGGGACAGGGTCCGGGACTGAAGCTTTCTTT
CASSFGTGSGTEAFF
>.|.|TRBJ1-1|15|TRBV5-1
TGCGCCAGCAGCTTGGGGCAGGGAAAGGGGACTGAAGCTTTCTTT
CASSLGQGKGTEAFF
>.|.|TRBJ2-1|15|TRBV5-1
TGCGCCAGCAGCTTGGTACTTAGCGTTAGCAATGAGCAGTTCTTC
CASSLVLSVSNEQFF
>.|once|TRBJ2-7|15|TRBV7-6
TGTGCCAGCAGCTTAGCGACAGGCAGCTCCTACGAGCAGTACTTC
CASSLATGSSYEQYF
>.|.|TRBJ2-5|8|TRBV7-4
TGTGCCAGCAGCTTCCCTTACTTC
CASSFPYF
>TRBD1|.|TRBJ2-1|17|TRBV14
TGTGCCAGCAGCCCATATGCAGGGGGCGAAGTAAACAATGAGCAGTTCTTC
CASSPYAGGEVNNEQFF
>.|.|TRBJ2-2|15|TRBV6-1
TGTGCCAGCAGTTTATGGACAGCGAACACCGGGGAGCTGTTTTTT
CASSLWTANTGELFF
>TRBD2|.|TRBJ2-2|18|TRBV19
TGTGCCAGTAGTACTCGACTAGCGGGAGTCCCCGACACCGGGGAGCTGTTTTTT
CASSTRLAGVPDTGELFF
>.|.|TRBJ2-7|16|TRBV7-9
TGTGCCAGCAGCCCACCCGTCAGGGAAAGCTCCTACGAGCAGTACTTC
CASSPPVRESSYEQYF
>.|once|TRBJ1-2|12|TRBV19
TGTGCCAGTAGTATCTACAGCTTGGGCTACACCTTC
CASSIYSLGYTF
>.|.|TRBJ2-7|15|TRBV5-1
TGCGCCAGCAGCCTGGAGGGGGTAAGCTCCTACGAGCAGTACTTC
CASSLEGVSSYEQYF
>TRBD2|.|TRBJ2-7|14|TRBV5-4
TGTGCCAGCAGCTTGCGGCTAGCGGGAGCCGAGCAGTACTTC
CASSLRLAGAEQYF
>.|.|TRBJ1-5|17|TRBV28
TGTGCCAGCAGTTCATCCTCGGGGGGAAGAGGCAATCAGCCCCAGCATTTT
CASSSSSGGRGNQPQHF
>.|.|TRBJ1-5|13|TRBV6-5
TGTGCCACCGGGGGGGCAGACAATCAGCCCCAGCATTTT
CATGGADNQPQHF
>.|.|TRBJ2-7|15|TRBV7-2
TGTGCCAGCAGCTTAGAGGCGACAAGAATCTACGAGCAGTACTTC
CASSLEATRIYEQYF
>.|.|TRBJ2-7|14|TRBV7-9
TGTGCCAGCAGCCCACTACCACCCGCCTACGAGCAGTACTTC
CASSPLPPAYEQYF
>TRBD1|.|TRBJ1-6|15|TRBV9
TGTGCCAGCAGCGCCCAGGACAGGGGGCCCTCACCCCTCCACTTT
CASSAQDRGPSPLHF
>.|few|TRBJ1-3|14|TRBV5-1
TGCGCCAGCAGCATAGACAACTCTGGAAACACCATATATTTT
CASSIDNSGNTIYF
>.|once|TRBJ1-1|18|TRBV7-9
TGTGCCAGCAGCTTTAGGGGCCCCGGGCGGAGCCCGAACACTGAAGCTTTCTTT
CASSFRGPGRSPNTEAFF
>TRBD1|once|TRBJ2-7|15|TRBV7-9
TGTTCCAGCAGCTTAGTGGGACAGGGGGCTTACGAGCAGTACTTC
CSSSLVGQGAYEQYF
>.|.|TRBJ2-5|13|TRBV27
TGTGCCAGCAGTTTGGCGGGTCGCGAGACCCAGTACTTC
CASSLAGRETQYF
>TRBD1|.|TRBJ2-7|15|TRBV30
TGTGCCTGGAGTGTACCAGAGGGACAGGGCCCCGAGCAGTACTTC
CAWSVPEGQGPEQYF
>TRBD2|.|TRBJ2-1|13|TRBV6-4
TGTGCCAGCAGTGACGGGACTAGCGGTATAAAGTTCTTC
CASSDGTSGIKFF
>TRBD1|.|TRBJ2-2|15|TRBV9
TGTGCCAGCAGCGTAGAAACAGGGGGCGGCGGGGAGCTGTTTTTT
CASSVETGGGGELFF
>TRBD1|few|TRBJ1-6|14|TRBV30
TGTGCCTGGAGCGGACAGGGCTCATATTCACCCCTCCACTTT
CAWSGQGSYSPLHF